This T cell receptor beta chain stems from a study of T-cell memory formation after mild COVID-19 (dated by TCRdb to about 2021). Regarding the study in general: Most TCR sequence clusters were specific to one of the two donors. The cohort comprised two young, previously healthy adult volunteers, one female and one male. In a couple of donors, T-cell clones that expanded and contracted after mild COVID-19 were followed by sequencing TCRalpha and TCRbeta repertoires longitudinally. Overall study results and their limits: SARS-CoV-2 specificity of the second-wave clones peaking on day 37 was not confirmed. From day 15 to 85, contracting clones showed balanced CD4/CD8 phenotypes, whereas a second wave of clones that expanded from day 15 to 37 leaned towards CD4+. Some responding clones were detected in pre-infection memory, suggesting pre-existing cross-reactive memory T cells joined the SARS-CoV-2 response. Contracting CD4+ clones were found mainly in CM and EM memory subsets, while CD8+ clones were enriched in EMRA. The study covered only a couple of mild cases, and larger cohorts including severe cases with pre-infection samples were considered necessary.

Ficoll-Paque density gradient centrifugation was used to isolate PBMCs. In the case of this clonotype: This clone's antigen is unknown. Nothing much larger sits one base from this clone, and base qualities are not available.

CDR1 MNHEY and CDR2 SVGEGT were looked up in the germline V gene. The CDR3, from cysteine to phenylalanine, totals 13 residues. The only DNA kept is the CDR3, 39 bases in frame from the first base. V is cut by 0 bases and J by 6 bases, and the space between the germline ends is 5 bases. TCRdb lists the instrument as Illumina NovaSeq 6000. cDNA libraries for TCRalpha and TCRbeta were prepared by 5'RACE using constant-segment primers, with sample barcodes and unique molecular identifiers added. RNA was extracted from every sample with Trizol reagent. The libraries were amplified in two PCR steps, and the second step added a second sample barcode and Illumina TruSeq adapters. Libraries were sequenced on an Illumina NovaSeq with 2 x 150 bp paired-end reads. The source study handled its data this way. Reads were demultiplexed and collapsed into UMI-guided consensus sequences with migec v1.2.7. Using mixcr v2.1.11, UMI consensuses were aligned to TRA and TRB V and J templates and then assembled into clonotypes. Clonotypes were classified as expanded or contracted when called significant by both edgeR and NoisET, with noise models trained on biological replicates. For edgeR calls, a false discovery rate-adjusted p below 0.01 and a log2 fold-change threshold of 1 were applied. PCA with hierarchical clustering of max-normalized trajectories of the 1000 most abundant clonotypes was used as exploratory dynamics analysis. Separately sequenced CD4+ and CD8+ repertoires were used to assign a CD4 or CD8 phenotype to each responding clone. TCRdb's own reprocessing of the public reads used fastp at Q25 and MiXCR and kept productive beta chains. Rows merge per CDR3 protein into single entries with the most common DNA and genes. TCRdb's processing, not the authors', yielded these V and J calls. The sample data list hundreds of thousands of distinct CDR3 sequences, and around 15% of these were observed just once. The ten largest clonotypes hold approximately 20% of the sample.

The specimen sequenced was PBMCs or a T cell subset sorted from them (not recorded which). The source is a man younger than 30 who had mild COVID-19 (a few samples of this study predate the infection). The sample titles of this study are shuffled in the database, so cell type and time point are left out; the donor was told from shared clones. The V and J genes are TRBV6-2 or TRBV6-3 and TRBJ1-4; the D gene lacks a confident call. The DNA sequence follows: TGTGCCAGCAGTTACTCCAGAGATGAAAAACTGTTTTTT. The encoded protein is CASSYSRDEKLFF.